The clone carrying this T cell receptor (beta chain) has ten or more counts. Antigen: not known. The germline CDR1 and CDR2 sequences are MNHEY and SMNVEV (reference sequence). This CDR3 has 15 residues. The V and J ends lost 7 bases and 10 bases, in that order; junction bases with no gene match: 8. This specimen belongs to a study of neurological immune-mediated disorders. General study points: Expanded clones shared no CDR3 amino acid sequences across subjects, suggesting private repertoires in all groups.

The cDNA was synthesized by means of template-switch 5'RACE, which was carried out with 10-nucleotide random UMIs. Each CDR3 protein gets one entry after TCRdb re-called the 5' RACE reads with MiXCR. The repertoire holds some 37,000 distinct CDR3 sequences, with approximately 5.1% as singletons. It was blood bank volunteers in Maryland, USA who made up the healthy controls. The T cells used for sorted libraries numbered 950,000 to 1,000,000, either CD4+ or CD8+. Sequencing input: CD4+ T cells from blood. This chain joins TRBV27 and TRBJ1-6; 12 bases align to TRBD1. The sequence derives from a man younger than 35 in good health. The chain's CDR3 is CASTAGQGAQSPLHF. The CDR3 bases are TGTGCCAGCACAGCGGGACAGGGGGCCCAGTCACCCCTCCACTTT.